Here is one T cell receptor beta chain with its context. Antigen: not known. CDR3 length equals 14 residues. Germline lookup yields CDR1 SGHRS and CDR2 YFSETQ. With 6 bases clipped from V and 6 bases from J, the junction kept 10 bases outside the gene matches. Oncomine TCR Beta short-read sequencing was applied to DNA from cultured CD4+ T cells. TCRdb used MiXCR to reprocess the PCR reads, holding one entry per CDR3 protein. Among 20,000 or so distinct CDR3 sequences listed, roughly 47% were seen once. This sample was taken from a study of vaccination and CD4 T cells after COVID-19. Treatment in this sample: roughly 11-day PBMC culture with coronavirus spike peptide pools or control peptides (ViraFEST assay). The ViraFEST method relied on peptide pools to expand antigen-specific T cells, followed by TCR sequencing.

This chain uses TRBV5-1 with TRBJ2-7; 9 bases align to TRBD1. The sequence derives from a human donor who had recovered from COVID-19. This specimen was CD4+ T cells from blood, cultured in vitro, taken before SARS-CoV-2 vaccination. The CDR3 DNA reads as TGCGCCAGCAAATCAACAGGGGGCGGGGGCGAGCAGTACTTC. Protein sequence: CASKSTGGGGEQYF.